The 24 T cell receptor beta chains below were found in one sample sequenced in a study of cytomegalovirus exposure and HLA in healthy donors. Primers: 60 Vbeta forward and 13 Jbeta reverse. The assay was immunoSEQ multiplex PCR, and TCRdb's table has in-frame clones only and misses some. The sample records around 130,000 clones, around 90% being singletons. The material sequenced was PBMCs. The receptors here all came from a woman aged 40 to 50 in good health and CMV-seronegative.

The CDR3 loop is CATAGTSVQTQYF. The CDR3 DNA follows: TGTGCCACCGCCGGGACTAGCGTCCAGACCCAGTACTTC. This chain joins TRBV19 and TRBJ2-5; 10 bases match TRBD2. CDR1 and CDR2 from the germline V gene are LNHDA and SQIVND (reference sequence). With 10 bases clipped from V and 6 bases from J, the junction kept 8 bases outside the gene matches. The CDR3 has 13 residues. Supplemented by reference TRBV19 and TRBJ2-5, the full variable domain reads DGGITQSPKYLFRKEGQNVTLSCEQNLNHDAMYWYRQDPGQGLRLIYYSQIVNDFQKGDIAEGYSVSREKKESFPLTVTSAQKNPTAFYLCATAGTSVQTQYFGPGTRLLVL.

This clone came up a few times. The CDR3 here is CASSEVGTRDYGYTF. CDR3 nucleotide sequence: TGTGCCAGCAGCGAAGTGGGGACAAGGGACTATGGCTACACCTTC. J is TRBJ1-2 and V is TRBV6-6; D perhaps matches TRBD1 (6 bases). The CDR3 has 15 amino acids. V shed 6 bases and J shed 3 bases, with 17 bases lying between them. In germline, CDR1 is MNHNY, CDR2 SVGAGI (reference sequence).

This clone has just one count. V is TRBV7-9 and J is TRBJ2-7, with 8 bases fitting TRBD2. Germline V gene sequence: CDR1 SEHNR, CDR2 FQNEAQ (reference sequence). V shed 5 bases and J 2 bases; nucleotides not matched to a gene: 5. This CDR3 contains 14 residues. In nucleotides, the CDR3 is TGTGCCAGCAGCCTCCCTAGCGGGCCCTACGAGCAGTACTTC. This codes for CASSLPSGPYEQYF.

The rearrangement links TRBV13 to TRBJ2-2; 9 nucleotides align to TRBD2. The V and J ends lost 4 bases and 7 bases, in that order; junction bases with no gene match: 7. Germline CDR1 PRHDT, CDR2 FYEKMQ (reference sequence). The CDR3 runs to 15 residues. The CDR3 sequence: CASSSAGGPDGELFF. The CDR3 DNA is TGTGCCAGCAGCTCGGCGGGAGGGCCTGACGGGGAGCTGTTTTTT. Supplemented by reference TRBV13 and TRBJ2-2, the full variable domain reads AAGVIQSPRHLIKEKRETATLKCYPIPRHDTVYWYQQGPGQDPQFLISFYEKMQSDKGSIPDRFSAQQFSDYHSELNMSSLELGDSALYFCASSSAGGPDGELFFGEGSRLTVL.

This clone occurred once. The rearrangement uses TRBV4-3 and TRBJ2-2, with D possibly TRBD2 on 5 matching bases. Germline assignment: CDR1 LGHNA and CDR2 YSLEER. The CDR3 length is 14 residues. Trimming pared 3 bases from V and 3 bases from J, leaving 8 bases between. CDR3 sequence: CASSQEVHTGELFF. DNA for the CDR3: TGCGCCAGCAGCCAGGAGGTACACACCGGGGAGCTGTTTTTT.

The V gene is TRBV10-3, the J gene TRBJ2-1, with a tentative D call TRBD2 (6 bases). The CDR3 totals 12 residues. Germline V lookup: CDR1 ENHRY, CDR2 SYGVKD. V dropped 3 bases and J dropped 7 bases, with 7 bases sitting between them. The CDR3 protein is CAISDGGNEQFF. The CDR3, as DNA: TGTGCCATCAGTGACGGAGGGAATGAGCAGTTCTTC.

This CDR3 is CASSPGLSYEQYF. The CDR3 region has the DNA TGTGCCAGCAGCCCGGGACTATCCTACGAGCAGTACTTC. The chain carries TRBV5-5 and TRBJ2-7, with 7 bases fitting TRBD2. In germline, CDR1 is SGHKS, CDR2 YYEKEE (reference sequence). CDR3 length: 13 amino acids. J gave up 1 base and V 4 bases, and 2 bases lay outside the gene matches.

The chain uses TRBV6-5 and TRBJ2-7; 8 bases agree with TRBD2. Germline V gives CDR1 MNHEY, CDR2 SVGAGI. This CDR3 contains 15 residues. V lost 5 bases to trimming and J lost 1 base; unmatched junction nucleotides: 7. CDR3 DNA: TGTGCCAGCAGTCCCATACCGGGAGGGTCCTACGAGCAGTACTTC. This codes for CASSPIPGGSYEQYF.

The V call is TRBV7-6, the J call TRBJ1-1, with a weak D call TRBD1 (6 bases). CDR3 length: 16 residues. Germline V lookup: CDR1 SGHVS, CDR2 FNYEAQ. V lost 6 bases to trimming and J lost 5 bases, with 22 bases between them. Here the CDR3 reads CASSQNQGSMGTEAFF. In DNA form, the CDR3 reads TGTGCCAGCAGTCAAAATCAGGGGTCTATGGGAACTGAAGCTTTCTTT.

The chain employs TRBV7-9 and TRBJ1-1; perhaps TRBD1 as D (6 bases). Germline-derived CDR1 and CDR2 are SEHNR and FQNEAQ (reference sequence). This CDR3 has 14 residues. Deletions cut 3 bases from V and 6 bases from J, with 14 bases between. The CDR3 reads CASSLDRGAAEAFF. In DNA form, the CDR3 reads TGTGCCAGCAGCTTGGACCGGGGGGCCGCTGAAGCTTTCTTT.

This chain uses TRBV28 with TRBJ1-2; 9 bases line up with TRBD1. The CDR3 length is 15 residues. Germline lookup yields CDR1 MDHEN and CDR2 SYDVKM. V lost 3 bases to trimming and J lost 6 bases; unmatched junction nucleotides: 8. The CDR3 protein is CASSLGTGRRDGYTF. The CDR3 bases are TGTGCCAGCAGTTTGGGGACAGGGAGGCGGGATGGCTACACCTTC.

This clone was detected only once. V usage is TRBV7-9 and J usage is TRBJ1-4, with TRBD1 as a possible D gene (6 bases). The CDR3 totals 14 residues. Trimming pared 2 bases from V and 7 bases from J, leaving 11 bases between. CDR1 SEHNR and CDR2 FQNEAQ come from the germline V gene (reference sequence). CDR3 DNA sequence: TGTGCCAGCAGCTTAATGGGGGCAGGTGAAAAACTGTTTTTT. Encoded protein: CASSLMGAGEKLFF.

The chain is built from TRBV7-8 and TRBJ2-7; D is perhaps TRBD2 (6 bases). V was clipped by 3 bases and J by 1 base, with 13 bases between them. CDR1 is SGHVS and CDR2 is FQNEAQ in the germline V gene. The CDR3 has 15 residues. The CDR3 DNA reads TGTGCCAGCAGCTTCTACGGGGGTCCGTCCTACGAGCAGTACTTC. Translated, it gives CASSFYGGPSYEQYF.

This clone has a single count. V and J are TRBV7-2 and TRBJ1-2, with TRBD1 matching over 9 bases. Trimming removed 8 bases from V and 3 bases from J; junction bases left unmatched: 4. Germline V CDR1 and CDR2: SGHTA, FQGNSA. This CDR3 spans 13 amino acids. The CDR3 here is CASGTGSDYGYTF. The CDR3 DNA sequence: TGTGCCAGCGGGACAGGGTCGGACTATGGCTACACCTTC.

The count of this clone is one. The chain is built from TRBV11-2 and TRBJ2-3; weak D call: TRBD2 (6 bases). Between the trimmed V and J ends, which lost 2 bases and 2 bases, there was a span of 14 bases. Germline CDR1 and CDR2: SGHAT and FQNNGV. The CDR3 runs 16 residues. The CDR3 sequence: CASSLPRDSPTDTQYF. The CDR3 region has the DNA TGTGCCAGCAGCTTACCTCGGGACTCCCCCACAGATACGCAGTATTTT.

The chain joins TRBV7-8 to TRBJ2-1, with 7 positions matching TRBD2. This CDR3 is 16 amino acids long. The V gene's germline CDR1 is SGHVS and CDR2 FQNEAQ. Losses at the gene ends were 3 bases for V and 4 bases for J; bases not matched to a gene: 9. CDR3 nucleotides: TGTGCCAGCAGCTTTGCCCCCCTAGCGGCTTACAATGAGCAGTTCTTC. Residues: CASSFAPLAAYNEQFF.

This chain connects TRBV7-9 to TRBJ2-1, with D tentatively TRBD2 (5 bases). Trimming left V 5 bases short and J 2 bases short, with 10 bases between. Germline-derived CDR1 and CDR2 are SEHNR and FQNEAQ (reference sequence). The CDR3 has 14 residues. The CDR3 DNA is TGTGCCAGCAGCCGCGGGCAGCCCTACAATGAGCAGTTCTTC. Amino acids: CASSRGQPYNEQFF.

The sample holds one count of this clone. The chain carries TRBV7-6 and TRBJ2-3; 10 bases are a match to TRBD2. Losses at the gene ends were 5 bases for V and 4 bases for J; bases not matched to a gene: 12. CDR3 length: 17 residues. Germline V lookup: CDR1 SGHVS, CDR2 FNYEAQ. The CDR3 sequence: CASSPQGLAGGADTQYF. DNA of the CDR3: TGTGCCAGCAGCCCCCAGGGTTTAGCGGGAGGAGCAGATACGCAGTATTTT.

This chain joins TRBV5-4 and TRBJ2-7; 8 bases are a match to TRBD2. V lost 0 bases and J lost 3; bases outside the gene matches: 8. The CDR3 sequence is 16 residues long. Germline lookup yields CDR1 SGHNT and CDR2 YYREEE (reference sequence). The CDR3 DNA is TGTGCCAGCAGCTTGGTGGGTAGCGGGATATACTACGAGCAGTACTTC. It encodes CASSLVGSGIYYEQYF.

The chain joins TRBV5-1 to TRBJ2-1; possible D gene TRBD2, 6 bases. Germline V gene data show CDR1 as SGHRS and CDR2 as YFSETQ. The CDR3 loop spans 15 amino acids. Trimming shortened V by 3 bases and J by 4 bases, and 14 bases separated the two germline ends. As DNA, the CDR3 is TGCGCCAGCAGCTATCCCGGAGGGCAATACAATGAGCAGTTCTTC. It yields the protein CASSYPGGQYNEQFF.

CDR3 protein: CASSPLAGGRADTQYF. DNA of the CDR3: TGTGCCAGTAGCCCACTAGCGGGAGGGCGGGCAGATACGCAGTATTTT. The chain couples TRBV19 to TRBJ2-3; 13 bases map to TRBD2. The CDR3 runs 16 residues. Germline loops: CDR1 LNHDA, CDR2 SQIVND (reference sequence). J lost 4 bases, V lost 6 bases, and 7 bases had no gene match.

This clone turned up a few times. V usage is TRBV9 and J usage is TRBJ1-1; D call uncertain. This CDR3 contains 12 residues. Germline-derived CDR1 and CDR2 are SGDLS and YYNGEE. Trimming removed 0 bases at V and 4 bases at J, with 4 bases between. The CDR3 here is CASSVVSTEAFF. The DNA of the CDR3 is TGTGCCAGCAGCGTAGTTAGCACTGAAGCTTTCTTT.

The CDR3 reads CASSTDRGREQYF. CDR3 bases: TGTGCCAGCAGCACGGACAGGGGTAGGGAGCAGTACTTC. The chain recombines TRBV5-5 with TRBJ2-7; 9 bases line up with TRBD1. Germline V gene sequence: CDR1 SGHKS, CDR2 YYEKEE (reference sequence). V shed 4 bases and J 7 bases; nucleotides not matched to a gene: 6. The CDR3 has 13 residues. The complete variable domain, with remaining parts taken from reference TRBV5-5 and TRBJ2-7, reads DAGVTQSPTHLIKTRGQQVTLRCSPISGHKSVSWYQQVLGQGPQFIFQYYEKEERGRGNFPDRFSARQFPNYSSELNVNALLLGDSALYLCASSTDRGREQYFGPGTRLTVT.

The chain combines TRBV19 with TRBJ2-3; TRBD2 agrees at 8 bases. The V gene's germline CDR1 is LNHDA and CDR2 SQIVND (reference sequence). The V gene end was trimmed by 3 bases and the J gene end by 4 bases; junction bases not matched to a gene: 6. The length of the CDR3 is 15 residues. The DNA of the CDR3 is TGTGCCAGTAGTATCACCGGGACTAGTGCAGATACGCAGTATTTT. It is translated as CASSITGTSADTQYF.